The clone carrying this TCR beta chain appeared a few times. Its specificity is unknown. The source of the sample is a study of naive and memory T cell subsets. Study outcomes and limitations: A few larger clonotypes appeared in naive repertoires, especially CD8, possibly memory cells re-expressing CD45RA.

After CD4 positive bead selection, the CD4-negative fraction gave CD8 T cells. CDR3 length: 15 residues. J gave up 3 bases and V 1 base, and 4 bases lay outside the gene matches. Both TRBC1 and TRBC2 were covered by a beta constant-region primer of two equimolar oligonucleotides. The ligated cDNA underwent four PCR rounds using SP2 and nested alpha and beta constant-region primers. TCRdb recomputed calls from the UMI-ligation and nested PCR reads with MiXCR, one row per CDR3 protein. The data contain 98,000 or so distinct CDR3 sequences, about 15% of them singletons. This chain uses TRBV12-3 or TRBV12-4 with TRBJ2-7, with TRBD1 matching 9 bases. The sequenced sample consisted of naive CD8+ T cells from blood. The receptor was derived from a human donor in good health. CDR3 sequence (DNA): TGTGCCAGCAGTTTAGGACAGGGGGAGGTCTACGAGCAGTACTTC. Its protein product is CASSLGQGEVYEQYF.